A selection of T cell receptor beta chains follows, all from one sample in a study of spatial heterogeneity in lung cancer. TCRdb analysed the 5' RACE reads with MiXCR anew, one entry per CDR3 protein. The repertoire holds about 90,000 distinct CDR3 sequences, with under 9% as singletons. Sequencing used PBMCs, obtained at surgery. These receptors came from a male donor with early-stage non-small cell lung cancer. Each CDR3 is given without its conserved first and last residue. Each record gives: CDR3 protein, V gene.

ATSDPGTSGGTNEQF | TRBV24-1
ASSLLGSGSPLH | TRBV12-3/TRBV12-4
ASSPGDSAGNMEY | TRBV7-8
ASLIIAEQF | TRBV2
ASSQTVNSNQPQH | TRBV18
ASSERPRGTDTQY | TRBV9
ASSQGRNIQY | TRBV3-1
ASSLLLAYNEQF | TRBV5-1
ASRPTSGFYEQY | TRBV28
ASSPFTGGANQPQH | TRBV18
ASRQTGSTGELF | TRBV7-7
SARVGWTDTQY | TRBV20-1
ASSPGQGRTKQY | TRBV5-4
ASSTGAGTDTQY | TRBV5-1
ASSPRGRGPQPQH | TRBV19
ASSLEGSGSNQPQH | TRBV5-1
ASSNPDRGGQPQH | TRBV19
AISESRPSANEQF | TRBV10-3
ASSLPGRGNEQF | TRBV27
ASIEGGPAF | TRBV2
ASSATSGHTQY | TRBV2
ASSLYPGKPYEQY | TRBV5-6
SVASGSEQY | TRBV29-1
ASSQQTGGSGANVLT | TRBV23-1
SASGSHSYNEQF | TRBV20-1
ASSHSTGEQY | TRBV9
ASSPQAGGPPGTQY | TRBV7-4
SVLGATNEKLF | TRBV29-1
ASSVGDRVNQPQH | TRBV9
ASSLGGNQFQPQH | TRBV5-1
ASGTGVNEQY | TRBV28
AISFSGTANSPLH | TRBV10-3
ATRGGHSTDTQY | TRBV19
SARDLGQSYNEQF | TRBV20-1
ASRTFPGELF | TRBV19
ATSGLHRDSNQPQH | TRBV24-1
SVEEEGRETQY | TRBV29-1
ASTLGEQY | TRBV7-8
ASSPFGGAETQY | TRBV12-3/TRBV12-4
ASSFWGGQPQH | TRBV12-3/TRBV12-4
ARRHGYNSPLH | TRBV6-5
ASSLVQGTNTGELF | TRBV28
ASSVAPTGIDGYT | TRBV9
AISESTGNEKLF | TRBV10-3
ASSLVGTGTAYNEQF | TRBV7-2